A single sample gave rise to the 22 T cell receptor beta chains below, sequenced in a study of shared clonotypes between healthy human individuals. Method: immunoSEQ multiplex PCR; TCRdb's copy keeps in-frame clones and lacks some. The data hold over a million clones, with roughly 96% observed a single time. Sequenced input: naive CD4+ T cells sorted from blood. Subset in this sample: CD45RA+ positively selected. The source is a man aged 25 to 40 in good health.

CDR3 sequence: CASSLGGQPNEKLFF. CDR3 DNA sequence: TGCGCCAGCAGCTTGGGGGGACAGCCTAATGAAAAACTGTTTTTT. This rearrangement joins TRBV5-1 to TRBJ1-4, with 7 bases matching TRBD1. With V trimmed by 0 bases and J by 3 bases, 2 bases remained unmatched. CDR1 and CDR2 from the germline V gene are SGHRS and YFSETQ. The CDR3 spans 15 residues. Based on the CDR3 plus reference TRBV5-1 and TRBJ1-4, the full variable domain is KAGVTQTPRYLIKTRGQQVTLSCSPISGHRSVSWYQQTPGQGLQFLFEYFSETQRNKGNFPGRFSGRQFSNSRSEMNVSTLELGDSALYLCASSLGGQPNEKLFFGSGTQLSVL.

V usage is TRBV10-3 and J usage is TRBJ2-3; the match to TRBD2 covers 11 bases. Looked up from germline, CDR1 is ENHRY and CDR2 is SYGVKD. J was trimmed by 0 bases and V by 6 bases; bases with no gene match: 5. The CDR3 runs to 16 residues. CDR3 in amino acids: CAISGGLAASTDTQYF. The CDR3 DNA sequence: TGTGCCATCAGCGGGGGACTAGCGGCTAGCACAGATACGCAGTATTTT.

The CDR3, as DNA: TGCGCCAGCAGCGCTCGTCTCCAAACCCACAATGAGCAGTTCTTC. As protein: CASSARLQTHNEQFF. The genes are TRBV4-3 and TRBJ2-1; D is ambiguous. Germline V gene sequence: CDR1 LGHNA, CDR2 YSLEER. V was cut by 5 bases and J by 5 bases, with 16 bases left in between. The CDR3 is 15 residues long.

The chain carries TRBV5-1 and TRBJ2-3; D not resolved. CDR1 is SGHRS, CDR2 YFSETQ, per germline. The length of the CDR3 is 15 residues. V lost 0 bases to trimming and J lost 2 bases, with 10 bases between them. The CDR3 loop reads CASSLVFRSTDTQYF. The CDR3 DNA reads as TGCGCCAGCAGCTTGGTTTTCCGGTCCACAGATACGCAGTATTTT.

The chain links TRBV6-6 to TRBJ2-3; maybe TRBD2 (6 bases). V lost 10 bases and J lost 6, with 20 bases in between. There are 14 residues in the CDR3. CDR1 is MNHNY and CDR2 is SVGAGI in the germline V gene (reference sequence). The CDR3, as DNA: TGTGCCACCACGGAGGGAGTAGCTGGGGATACGCAGTATTTT. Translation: CATTEGVAGDTQYF.

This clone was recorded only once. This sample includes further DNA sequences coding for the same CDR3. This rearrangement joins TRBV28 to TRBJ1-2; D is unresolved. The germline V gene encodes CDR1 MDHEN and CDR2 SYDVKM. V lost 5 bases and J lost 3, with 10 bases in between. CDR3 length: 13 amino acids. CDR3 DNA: TGTGCCAGCAGTCTACGGACGGACTATGGCTACACCTTC. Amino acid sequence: CASSLRTDYGYTF.

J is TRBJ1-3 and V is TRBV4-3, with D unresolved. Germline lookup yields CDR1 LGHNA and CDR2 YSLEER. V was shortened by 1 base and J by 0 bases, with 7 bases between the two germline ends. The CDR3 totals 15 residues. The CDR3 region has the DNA TGCGCCAGCAGCCAAGGGGCACCCTCTGGAAACACCATATATTTT. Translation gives CASSQGAPSGNTIYF.

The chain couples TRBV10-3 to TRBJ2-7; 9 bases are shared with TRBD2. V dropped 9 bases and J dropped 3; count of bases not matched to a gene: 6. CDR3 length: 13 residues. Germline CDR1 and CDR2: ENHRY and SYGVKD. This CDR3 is CAIAERGDYEQYF. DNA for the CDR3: TGTGCCATAGCCGAGCGGGGGGACTACGAGCAGTACTTC.

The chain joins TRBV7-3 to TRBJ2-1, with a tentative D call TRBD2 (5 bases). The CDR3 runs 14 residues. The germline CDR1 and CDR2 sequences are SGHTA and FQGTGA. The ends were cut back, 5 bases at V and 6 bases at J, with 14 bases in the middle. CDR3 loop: CASSTRALPNEQFF. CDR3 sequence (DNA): TGTGCCAGCAGCACGCGGGCCTTACCCAATGAGCAGTTCTTC.

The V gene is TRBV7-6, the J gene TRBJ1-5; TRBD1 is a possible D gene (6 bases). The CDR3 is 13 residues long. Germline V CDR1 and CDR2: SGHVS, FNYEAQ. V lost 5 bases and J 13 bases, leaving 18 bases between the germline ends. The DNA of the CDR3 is TGTGCCAGCAGCACGAAAGTCGGGACACCGCAGCATTTT. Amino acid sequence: CASSTKVGTPQHF. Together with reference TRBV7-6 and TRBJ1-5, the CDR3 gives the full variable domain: GAGVSQSPRYKVTKRGQDVALRCDPISGHVSLYWYRQALGQGPEFLTYFNYEAQQDKSGLPNDRFSAERPEGSISTLTIQRTEQRDSAMYRCASSTKVGTPQHFGDGTRLSIL.

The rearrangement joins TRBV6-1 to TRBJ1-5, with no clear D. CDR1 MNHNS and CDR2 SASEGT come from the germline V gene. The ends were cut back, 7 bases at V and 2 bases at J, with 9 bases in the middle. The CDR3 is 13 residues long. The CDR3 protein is CASTVGGNQPQHF. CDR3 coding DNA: TGTGCCAGCACCGTCGGAGGCAATCAGCCCCAGCATTTT.

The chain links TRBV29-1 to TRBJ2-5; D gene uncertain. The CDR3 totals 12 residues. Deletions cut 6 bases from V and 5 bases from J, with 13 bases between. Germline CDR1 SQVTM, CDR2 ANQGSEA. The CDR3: CSVKVRRETQYF. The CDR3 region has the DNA TGCAGCGTAAAGGTCCGTAGGGAGACCCAGTACTTC.

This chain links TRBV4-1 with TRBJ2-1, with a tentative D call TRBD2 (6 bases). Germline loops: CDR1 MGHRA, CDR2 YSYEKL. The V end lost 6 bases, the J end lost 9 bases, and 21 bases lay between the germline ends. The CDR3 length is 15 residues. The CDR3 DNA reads TGCGCCAGCAGAACGACTAGTGAGGGAACATTTGAGCAGTTCTTC. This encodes CASRTTSEGTFEQFF.

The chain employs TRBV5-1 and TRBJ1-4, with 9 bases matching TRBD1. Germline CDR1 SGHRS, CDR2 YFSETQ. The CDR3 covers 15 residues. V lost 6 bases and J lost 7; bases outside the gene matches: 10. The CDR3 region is CASTRTGGGSEKLFF. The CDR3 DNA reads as TGCGCCAGCACTAGAACAGGGGGCGGTTCTGAAAAACTGTTTTTT. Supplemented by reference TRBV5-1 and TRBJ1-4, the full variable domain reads KAGVTQTPRYLIKTRGQQVTLSCSPISGHRSVSWYQQTPGQGLQFLFEYFSETQRNKGNFPGRFSGRQFSNSRSEMNVSTLELGDSALYLCASTRTGGGSEKLFFGSGTQLSVL.

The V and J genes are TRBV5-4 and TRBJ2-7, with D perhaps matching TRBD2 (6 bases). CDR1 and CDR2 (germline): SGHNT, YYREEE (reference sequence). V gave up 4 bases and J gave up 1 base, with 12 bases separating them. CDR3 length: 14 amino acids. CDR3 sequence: CASSTAGRSYEQYF. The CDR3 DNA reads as TGTGCCAGCAGCACCGCGGGACGATCCTACGAGCAGTACTTC.

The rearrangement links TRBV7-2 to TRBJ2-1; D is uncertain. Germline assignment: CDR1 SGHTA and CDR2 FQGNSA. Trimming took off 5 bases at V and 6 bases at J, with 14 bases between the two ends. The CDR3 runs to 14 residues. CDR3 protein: CASSGGSVGNEQFF. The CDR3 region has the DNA TGTGCCAGCAGCGGCGGCAGCGTAGGCAATGAGCAGTTCTTC.

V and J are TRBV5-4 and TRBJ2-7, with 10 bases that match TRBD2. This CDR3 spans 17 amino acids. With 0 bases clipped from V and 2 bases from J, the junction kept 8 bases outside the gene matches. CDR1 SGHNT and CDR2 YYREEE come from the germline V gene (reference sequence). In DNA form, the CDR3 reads TGTGCCAGCAGCTTGGAGCCTAGCGGGAGATTTCCCTACGAGCAGTACTTC. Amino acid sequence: CASSLEPSGRFPYEQYF.

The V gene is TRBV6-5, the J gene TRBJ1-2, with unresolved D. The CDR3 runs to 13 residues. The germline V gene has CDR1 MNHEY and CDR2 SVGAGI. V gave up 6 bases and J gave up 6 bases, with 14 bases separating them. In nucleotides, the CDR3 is TGTGCCAGCAGGATGACAAGCACTAATGGCTACACCTTC. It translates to CASRMTSTNGYTF.

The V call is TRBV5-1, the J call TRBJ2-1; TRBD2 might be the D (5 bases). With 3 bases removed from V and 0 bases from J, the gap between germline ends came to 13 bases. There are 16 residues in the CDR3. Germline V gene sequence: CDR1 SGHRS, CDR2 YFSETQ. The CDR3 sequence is CASSSVGRASYNEQFF. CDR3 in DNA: TGCGCCAGCAGCTCCGTAGGGCGGGCCTCCTACAATGAGCAGTTCTTC.

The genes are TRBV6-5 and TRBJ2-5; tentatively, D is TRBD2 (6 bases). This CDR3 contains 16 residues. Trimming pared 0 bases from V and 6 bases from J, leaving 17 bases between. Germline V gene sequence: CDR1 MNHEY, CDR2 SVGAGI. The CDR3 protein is CASSYSRAGSIKTQYF. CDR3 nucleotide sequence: TGTGCCAGCAGTTACTCGAGGGCCGGGAGTATAAAGACCCAGTACTTC.

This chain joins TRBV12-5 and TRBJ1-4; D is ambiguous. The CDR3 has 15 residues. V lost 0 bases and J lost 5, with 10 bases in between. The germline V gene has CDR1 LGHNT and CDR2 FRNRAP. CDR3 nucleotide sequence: TGTGCTAGTGGTTTGGTACCGGATCAGAATGAAAAACTGTTTTTT. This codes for CASGLVPDQNEKLFF.

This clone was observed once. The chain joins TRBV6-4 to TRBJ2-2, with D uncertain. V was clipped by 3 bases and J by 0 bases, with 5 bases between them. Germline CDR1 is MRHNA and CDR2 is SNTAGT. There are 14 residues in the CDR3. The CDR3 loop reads CASSDQANTGELFF. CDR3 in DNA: TGTGCCAGCAGTGATCAGGCGAACACCGGGGAGCTGTTTTTT.